These 22 T cell receptor beta chains were all obtained from the same sample, sequenced in a study of beta chain features in type 1 diabetes. Every isolated RNA sample was fully reverse transcribed, so sequencing captured expressed TCRB transcripts. Data came from immunoSEQ multiplex PCR; TCRdb stores just in-frame clones and leaves some out. Of some 900,000 clones in the sample, roughly 15% were seen once. The specimen sequenced was naive CD4+ T cells from blood. These receptors came from a woman aged 18-29 years in good health.

This clone was picked up one time. The rearrangement uses TRBV28 and TRBJ2-7, with 8 nucleotides matching TRBD1. Trimming cost V 6 bases and J 3 bases; bases outside gene matches: 10. This CDR3 region has 15 residues. Per the germline V gene, CDR1 is MDHEN and CDR2 is SYDVKM. The CDR3 sequence is CASRSDRGWDYEQYF. The CDR3 DNA follows: TGTGCCAGCAGGAGTGACAGGGGATGGGACTACGAGCAGTACTTC.

This clone was picked up a small number of times. The J gene is TRBJ2-2, the V gene TRBV5-4; TRBD1 aligns across 8 bases. Trimming at V came to 5 bases and at J to 7 bases, leaving 10 bases not matched to a gene. The germline gives CDR1 SGHNT, CDR2 YYREEE (reference sequence). The CDR3 length is 15 residues. Written as DNA, the CDR3 is TGTGCCAGCAGGGCCGGGACAGGATCCTTCGGGGAGCTGTTTTTT. Translation gives CASRAGTGSFGELFF. The full variable domain, in which reference TRBV5-4 and TRBJ2-2 provide the parts outside the CDR3, is ETGVTQSPTHLIKTRGQQVTLRCSSQSGHNTVSWYQQALGQGPQFIFQYYREEENGRGNFPPRFSGLQFPNYSSELNVNALELDDSALYLCASRAGTGSFGELFFGEGSRLTVL.

This clone was picked up a small number of times. The genes are TRBV19 and TRBJ2-5, with D hard to call. This CDR3 is built from 16 residues. V was shortened by 3 bases and J by 3 bases, with 17 bases between the two germline ends. Germline V gene sequence: CDR1 LNHDA, CDR2 SQIVND (reference sequence). CDR3: CASSMGPGRGEETQYF. The CDR3 DNA reads TGTGCCAGTAGTATGGGTCCGGGCAGAGGTGAAGAGACCCAGTACTTC.

The V gene is TRBV29-1, the J gene TRBJ2-5; TRBD2 is a possible D gene (6 bases). Germline assignment: CDR1 SQVTM and CDR2 ANQGSEA. Trimming shortened V by 4 bases and J by 5 bases, and 11 bases separated the two germline ends. The CDR3 runs 12 residues. CDR3 loop: CSVGRERETQYF. DNA of the CDR3: TGCAGCGTTGGTCGGGAGAGGGAGACCCAGTACTTC.

The V and J genes are TRBV18 and TRBJ2-1, with 15 nucleotides matching TRBD2. Trimming at V came to 2 bases and at J to 7 bases, leaving 3 bases not matched to a gene. The CDR3 consists of 16 residues. CDR1 KGHSH and CDR2 LQKENI come from the germline V gene. This chain's CDR3 is CASSPGTSGRPNEQFF. In DNA form, the CDR3 reads TGTGCCAGCTCACCAGGGACTAGCGGGAGGCCTAATGAGCAGTTCTTC.

This clone has just a few counts. Other nucleotide sequences in the sample specify the same CDR3. The chain links TRBV5-4 to TRBJ2-3; D call uncertain. This CDR3 is built from 13 residues. V shed 0 bases and J shed 3 bases, with 5 bases lying between them. Germline loops: CDR1 SGHNT, CDR2 YYREEE (reference sequence). CDR3 loop: CASSLAGTDTQYF. CDR3 in DNA: TGTGCCAGCAGCTTGGCAGGTACAGATACGCAGTATTTT.

This clone was counted a few times. The J gene is TRBJ1-1, the V gene TRBV7-2; tentative D call: TRBD1 (5 bases). Per the germline V gene, CDR1 is SGHTA and CDR2 is FQGNSA. V lost 2 bases, J lost 3 bases, and 7 bases lay in between. The CDR3 is made up of 13 amino acids. The CDR3 here is CASSLTGDTEAFF. The DNA for the CDR3 is TGTGCCAGCAGCTTAACAGGAGACACTGAAGCTTTCTTT.

As concerns this clone: Other nucleotide sequences from this sample produce the same CDR3. The V call is TRBV5-1, the J call TRBJ2-3, with TRBD1 matching over 9 bases. The CDR3 runs to 15 residues. CDR1 is SGHRS and CDR2 is YFSETQ in the germline V gene. The V and J ends lost 0 bases and 1 base, in that order; junction bases with no gene match: 0. This CDR3 reads CASSLGTGGTDTQYF. The CDR3 nucleotides read TGCGCCAGCAGCTTGGGGACAGGGGGCACAGATACGCAGTATTTT.

The rearrangement uses TRBV19 and TRBJ2-5; the D gene could be TRBD1 or TRBD2 (5 bases each). The V gene's germline CDR1 is LNHDA and CDR2 SQIVND (reference sequence). Trimming took off 3 bases at V and 10 bases at J, with 12 bases between the two ends. The CDR3 has 12 residues. The CDR3 DNA reads as TGTGCCAGTAGTATTCATCCTGGGGGCCAGTACTTC. It specifies CASSIHPGGQYF.

This clone was observed a few times. V and J are TRBV10-1 and TRBJ2-3; possibly TRBD1 for D (5 bases). CDR3 length equals 16 residues. Between the trimmed V and J ends, which lost 5 bases and 1 base, there was a span of 16 bases. The germline V gene has CDR1 WNHNN and CDR2 SYGVQD (reference sequence). CDR3 DNA: TGCGCCAGCAGTAAACTCCAGGGCCCAGGCACAGATACGCAGTATTTT. The encoded protein is CASSKLQGPGTDTQYF.

This chain joins TRBV6-5 and TRBJ2-7, with 7 bases identical to TRBD1. Germline V lookup: CDR1 MNHEY, CDR2 SVGAGI. Trimming removed 8 bases from V and 3 bases from J; junction bases left unmatched: 7. The CDR3 extends over 13 amino acids. DNA of the CDR3: TGTGCCAGCGGGTACAGGGGCGGCTACGAGCAGTACTTC. Protein sequence: CASGYRGGYEQYF.

This clone was counted once. The chain joins TRBV9 to TRBJ2-3; the D call may be TRBD1 or TRBD2 (5 bases each). Trimming stripped 4 bases from V and 5 bases from J, with 14 bases between. The germline gives CDR1 SGDLS, CDR2 YYNGEE. CDR3 length: 14 residues. CDR3 in DNA: TGTGCCAGCAGCTCGGGACGGGTGGGAGATACGCAGTATTTT. Its translation: CASSSGRVGDTQYF.

The chain links TRBV2 to TRBJ2-1; 9 bases agree with TRBD2. Trimming at V came to 5 bases and at J to 6 bases, leaving 11 bases not matched to a gene. The CDR3 is 16 amino acids. Germline-derived CDR1 and CDR2 are SNHLY and FYNNEI. The chain's CDR3 is CASSPGEAGGSNEQFF. In nucleotides, the CDR3 is TGTGCCAGCAGTCCTGGGGAAGCGGGAGGAAGCAATGAGCAGTTCTTC.

There are a few counts of this clone. The genes are TRBV29-1 and TRBJ2-5, with D possibly TRBD2 on 6 matching bases. The end of the DNA aligns better with TRBJ2-7, so the J call may be wrong. Germline CDR1 SQVTM, CDR2 ANQGSEA. The CDR3 is 13 amino acids. The CDR3 here is CSVEDSGGYEQYF. DNA of the CDR3: TGCAGCGTTGAAGATAGCGGAGGCTACGAGCAGTACTTC.

This clone turned up a few times. Additional DNA sequences in this sample encode the identical CDR3. The chain is built from TRBV7-9 and TRBJ1-6; D is uncertain. V was trimmed by 1 base and J by 10 bases, leaving 8 bases between them. Germline assignment: CDR1 SEHNR and CDR2 FQNEAQ (reference sequence). The CDR3 runs 13 residues. The CDR3 is CASSLEVNSPLHF. DNA for the CDR3: TGTGCCAGCAGCTTAGAAGTCAACTCACCCCTCCACTTT.

This clone was seen a few times. V usage is TRBV6-5 and J usage is TRBJ2-7; 7 bases align to TRBD1. CDR3 length: 13 amino acids. After removal of 5 bases from V and 6 bases from J, the junction contained 7 bases not matched to a gene. CDR1 is MNHEY and CDR2 is SVGAGI in the germline V gene. This chain's CDR3 is CASSRQGLGEQYF. DNA of the CDR3: TGTGCCAGCAGTAGACAGGGTCTCGGCGAGCAGTACTTC.

The V call is TRBV4-3, the J call TRBJ1-2, with 7 bases identical to TRBD1. CDR1 and CDR2 (germline): LGHNA, YSLEER. The CDR3 extends over 14 amino acids. Trimming took 3 bases from V and 5 from J; bases not matched to a gene: 6. The CDR3 bases are TGCGCCAGCAGCCAGACGACAGGGACGTATGGCTACACCTTC. Its protein is CASSQTTGTYGYTF.

The sample holds a few counts of this clone. V gene TRBV15 combines with J gene TRBJ2-1; D might be TRBD2 (6 bases). Trimming stripped 5 bases from V and 5 bases from J, with 16 bases between. This CDR3 comprises 15 residues. Germline assignment: CDR1 LNHNV and CDR2 YYDKDF (reference sequence). As DNA, the CDR3 is TGTGCCACCAGCCGCGGGGCGAATCCCAACAATGAGCAGTTCTTC. Its translation is CATSRGANPNNEQFF.

This chain uses TRBV4-2 with TRBJ2-4; 12 bases are shared with TRBD2. The CDR3 extends over 17 amino acids. Germline V gene data show CDR1 as LGHNA and CDR2 as YNFKEQ. V trimming: 0 bases; J trimming: 8 bases; junction bases outside the gene matches: 8. CDR3 protein: CASSQDAASGRGYIQYF. The CDR3 coding sequence is TGTGCCAGCAGCCAAGATGCGGCTAGCGGGAGGGGATACATTCAGTACTTC.

J is TRBJ2-1 and V is TRBV7-9; TRBD2 matches at 7 bases. The CDR3 has 18 amino acids. Trimming removed 1 base from V and 2 bases from J; junction bases left unmatched: 11. Looked up from germline, CDR1 is SEHNR and CDR2 is FQNEAQ (reference sequence). This chain's CDR3 is CASSLEWTWTRTYNEQFF. CDR3 nucleotide sequence: TGTGCCAGCAGCTTAGAATGGACCTGGACTAGAACCTACAATGAGCAGTTCTTC.

V usage is TRBV6-5 and J usage is TRBJ2-1, with D possibly matching TRBD2 (6 bases). V was cut by 5 bases and J by 15 bases, with 17 bases left in between. The V gene's germline CDR1 is MNHEY and CDR2 SVGAGI. This CDR3 has 12 residues. Here the CDR3 DNA reads TGTGCCAGCAGTAAAGAAGGACTAAATATGTTCTTC. Amino acid sequence: CASSKEGLNMFF.

This clone was picked up one time. This chain joins TRBV6-1 and TRBJ2-5; D not certain. The CDR3 totals 11 residues. The ends were cut back, 6 bases at V and 5 bases at J, with 7 bases in the middle. CDR1 is MNHNS, CDR2 SASEGT, per germline. The CDR3 sequence: CASRTRETQYF. Written as DNA, the CDR3 is TGTGCCAGCAGAACCCGGGAGACCCAGTACTTC.